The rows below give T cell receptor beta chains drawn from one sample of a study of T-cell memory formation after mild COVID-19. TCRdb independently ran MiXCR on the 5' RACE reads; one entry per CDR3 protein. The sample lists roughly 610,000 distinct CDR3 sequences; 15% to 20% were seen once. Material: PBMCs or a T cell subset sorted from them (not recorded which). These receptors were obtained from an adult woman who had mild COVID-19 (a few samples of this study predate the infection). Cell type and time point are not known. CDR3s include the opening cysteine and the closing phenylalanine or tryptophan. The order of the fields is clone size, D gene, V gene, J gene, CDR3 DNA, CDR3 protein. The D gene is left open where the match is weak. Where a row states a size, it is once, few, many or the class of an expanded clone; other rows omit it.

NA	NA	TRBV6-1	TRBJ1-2	TGTGCCAGCAGTGAAGCGCGGTTTCGGGGCTACACCTTC	CASSEARFRGYTF
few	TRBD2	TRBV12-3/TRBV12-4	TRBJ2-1	TGTGCCAGCAGCCCCTCTAGCGGGGAGTACTCCTACAATGAGCAGTTCTTC	CASSPSSGEYSYNEQFF
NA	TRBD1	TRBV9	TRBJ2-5	TGTGCCAGCAGCGAGCGCAGGGGGCAAGAGACCCAGTACTTC	CASSERRGQETQYF
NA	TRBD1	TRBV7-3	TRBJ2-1	TGTGCCAGCAGCCCACGCGACAGGGTTAATTACAATGAGCAGTTCTTC	CASSPRDRVNYNEQFF
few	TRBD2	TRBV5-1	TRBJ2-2	TGCGCCAGCAGCTCCCTGACGGGGGGGCCCGGGGAGCTGTTTTTT	CASSSLTGGPGELFF
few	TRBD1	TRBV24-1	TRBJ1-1	TGTGCCACCGAAGGCCCAGGGGGTGACACTGAAGCTTTCTTT	CATEGPGGDTEAFF
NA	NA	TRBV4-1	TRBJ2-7	TGCGCCAGCAGCCATCCAATTAGCTCCTACGAGCAGTACTTC	CASSHPISSYEQYF
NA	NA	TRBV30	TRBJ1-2	TGTGCCTGGAGTGTACAAGGGCGGGGGATAGGGTGCTACACCTTC	CAWSVQGRGIGCYTF
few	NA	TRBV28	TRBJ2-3	TGTGCCAGCCCCCCCCGGGCAGGCCTTAGCACAGATACGCAGTATTTT	CASPPRAGLSTDTQYF
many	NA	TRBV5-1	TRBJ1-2	TGCGCCAGCAGCTTGATAAGCGCGGGACACTATGGCTACACCTTC	CASSLISAGHYGYTF
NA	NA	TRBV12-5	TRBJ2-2	TGTGCTAGTGGTTTGACCCAAACCGGCACCGGGGAGCTGTTTTTT	CASGLTQTGTGELFF
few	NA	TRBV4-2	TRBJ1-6	TGTGCCAGCAGCCAAGAGGCGGGGGTTGGAAATTCACCCCTCCACTTT	CASSQEAGVGNSPLHF
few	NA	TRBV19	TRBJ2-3	TGTGCCAGTAGTATGTTCATAGGGGCTGCAGATACGCAGTATTTT	CASSMFIGAADTQYF
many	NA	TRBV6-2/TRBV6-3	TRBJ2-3	TGTGCCAGCAGTCCCCGGACGCTAACTAGCACAGATACGCAGTATTTT	CASSPRTLTSTDTQYF
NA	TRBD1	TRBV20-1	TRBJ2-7	TGCAGTGCTCCACCCCGGGACAGGGATGTTAGGGAGCAGTACTTC	CSAPPRDRDVREQYF
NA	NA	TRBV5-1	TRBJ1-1	TGCGCCAGCAGCTTGGTTGAGGCTAACACTGAAGCTTTCTTT	CASSLVEANTEAFF
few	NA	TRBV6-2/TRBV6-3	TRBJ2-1	TGTGCCAGCAGAGGTCTTGGAAGGGGTAATGAGCAGTTCTTC	CASRGLGRGNEQFF
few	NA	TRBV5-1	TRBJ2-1	TGCGCCAGCAGCCGCCCGGGGGCTAATGAGCAGTTCTTC	CASSRPGANEQFF
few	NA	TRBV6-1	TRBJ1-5	TGTGCCAGCAGTGAAGCACGGGCCATTAGCTATCAGCCCCAGCATTTT	CASSEARAISYQPQHF
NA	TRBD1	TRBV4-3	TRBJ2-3	TGCGCCAGCAGCACCCGGGACAGGGGTGCCCCAGATACGCAGTATTTT	CASSTRDRGAPDTQYF
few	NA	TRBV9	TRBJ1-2	TGTGCCAGCAGCGTAGAGGCCCACCTGGCAAATGGCTACACCTTC	CASSVEAHLANGYTF
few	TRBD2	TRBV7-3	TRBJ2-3	TGTGCCAGCAGCTCTCTAGCGGGAGGGGGAACAGATACGCAGTATTTT	CASSSLAGGGTDTQYF
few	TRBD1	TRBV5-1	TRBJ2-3	TGCGCCAGCAGCTTTGGGGACAGGGGCACAGATACGCAGTATTTT	CASSFGDRGTDTQYF
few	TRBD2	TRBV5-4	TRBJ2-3	TGTGCCAGCAGCTTGGGCGGGGGGGACTCAGATACGCAGTATTTT	CASSLGGGDSDTQYF
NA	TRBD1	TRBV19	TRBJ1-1	TGTGCCAGTAGTATAGATCTATTAACAGGGGGGAACACTGAAGCTTTCTTT	CASSIDLLTGGNTEAFF
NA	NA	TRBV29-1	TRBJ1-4	TGCAGCGTTTGCCTCGTAATCGGTCCGACGGGGGGGGAAAAACTGTTTTTT	CSVCLVIGPTGGEKLFF
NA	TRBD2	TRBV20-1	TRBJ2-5	TGCAGTGCTAACTCGCCGGGGGGGGTTGGAGAGACCCAGTACTTC	CSANSPGGVGETQYF
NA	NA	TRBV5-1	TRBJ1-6	TGCGCCAGCAGCGGGACTCTGGATAGCTCCTATAATTCACCCCTCCACTTT	CASSGTLDSSYNSPLHF
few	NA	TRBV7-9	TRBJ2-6	TGTGCCAGCGCCCTCTCCGGGGCCAACGTCCTGACTTTC	CASALSGANVLTF
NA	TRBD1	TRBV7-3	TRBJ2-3	TGTGCCAGCAGCCTCTACCCGACAGGGGATACGCAGTATTTT	CASSLYPTGDTQYF
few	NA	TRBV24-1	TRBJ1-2	TGTGCCACCAGTGATTTTTACTCGGGGGGCTACACCTTC	CATSDFYSGGYTF
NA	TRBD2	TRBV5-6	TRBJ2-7	TGTGCCAGCAGCTCTCTAGCGGGCCGCTCCTACGAGCAGTACTTC	CASSSLAGRSYEQYF
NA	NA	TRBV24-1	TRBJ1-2	TGTGCCACCAGTGATTGGGGCGCTAACTATGGCTACACCTTC	CATSDWGANYGYTF
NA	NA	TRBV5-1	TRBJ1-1	TGCGCCAGCTCTGCCGGACAGATCACTGAAGCTTTCTTT	CASSAGQITEAFF
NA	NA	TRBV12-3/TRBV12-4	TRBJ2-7	TGTGCCAGCAGTTTTAGGGGTGAGGGCTACGAGCAGTACTTC	CASSFRGEGYEQYF
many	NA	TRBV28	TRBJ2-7	TGTGCTTCTGGGAGTCCCTACGAGCAGTACTTC	CASGSPYEQYF
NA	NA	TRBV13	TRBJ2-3	TGTGCCAGCAGCTCAGGGTTGTGGGCAGATACGCAGTATTTT	CASSSGLWADTQYF
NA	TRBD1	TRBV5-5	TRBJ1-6	TGTGCCAGCAGCTCGCGCCGCGGGACAGTAAATTCACCCCTCCACTTT	CASSSRRGTVNSPLHF
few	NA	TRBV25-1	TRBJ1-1	TGTGCCAGCAGTGGGGCGGGAGGGAGGACTGAAGCTTTCTTT	CASSGAGGRTEAFF
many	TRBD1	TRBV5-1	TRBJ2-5	TGTGCCAGCAGCCCTGGGGGCAGGGGGGAGACCCAGTACTTC	CASSPGGRGETQYF
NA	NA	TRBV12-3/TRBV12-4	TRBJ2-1	TGTGCCAGCAGGGAAGGGGCTAATGAGCAGTTCTTC	CASREGANEQFF
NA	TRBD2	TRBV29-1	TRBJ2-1	TGCAGCGTTGGTGGACTAGCACAGTTCTTC	CSVGGLAQFF
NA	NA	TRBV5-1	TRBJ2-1	TGCGCCAGCAGCTTTCTCGGGGACTACAATGAGCAGTTCTTC	CASSFLGDYNEQFF
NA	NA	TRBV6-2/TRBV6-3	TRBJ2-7	TGTGCCAGCAGTTATCTCGTCTTCTACGAGCAGTACTTC	CASSYLVFYEQYF
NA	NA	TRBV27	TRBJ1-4	TGTGCCAGCGGGGGGGGACAACGTAATGAAAAACTGTTTTTT	CASGGGQRNEKLFF
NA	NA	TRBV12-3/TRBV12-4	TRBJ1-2	TGTGCCAGCAGCCGTTACTATGGCTACACCTTC	CASSRYYGYTF
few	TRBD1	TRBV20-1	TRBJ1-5	TGCAGTGCTATCCGCCTTCCCACGACAGGGCGGAGAGGTCAGCCCCAGCATTTT	CSAIRLPTTGRRGQPQHF
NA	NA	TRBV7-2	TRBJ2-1	TGTGCCAGCAGCTTAGTTGCGACTCGGGGGCACAATGAGCAGTTCTTC	CASSLVATRGHNEQFF
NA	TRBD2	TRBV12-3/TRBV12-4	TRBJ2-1	TGTGCCAGCAGTCCCGGGACTACCGTCTCCTACAATGAGCAGTTCTTC	CASSPGTTVSYNEQFF
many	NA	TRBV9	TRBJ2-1	TGTGCCAGCAGCGCGTTAACGGGAGATCGGCAGTTCTTC	CASSALTGDRQFF
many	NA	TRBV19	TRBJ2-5	TGTGCCAGTAGCCAACAGGGCTGGGAGACCCAGTACTTC	CASSQQGWETQYF
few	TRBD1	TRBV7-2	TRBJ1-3	TGTGCCAGCAGCTTAGCAGGCAGGGGGGACACCATATATTTT	CASSLAGRGDTIYF
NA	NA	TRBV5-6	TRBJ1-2	TGTGCCAGCAGCCCTAACGGGGGCGGTGGTGGCTACACCTTC	CASSPNGGGGGYTF
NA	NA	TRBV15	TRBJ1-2	TGTGCCACCAGCAGAGATGGTGGATACTATGGCTACACCTTC	CATSRDGGYYGYTF
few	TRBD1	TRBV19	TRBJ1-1	TGTGCCAGTAGGGACAGGGGTACTGAAGCTTTCTTT	CASRDRGTEAFF
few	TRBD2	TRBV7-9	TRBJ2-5	TGTGCCAGCAGCTTCGTAGCGGGAAATCAAGAGACCCAGTACTTC	CASSFVAGNQETQYF
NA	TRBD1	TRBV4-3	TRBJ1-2	TGCGCCAGCAGCCTGACAGGGAGTGAGGGCTACACCTTC	CASSLTGSEGYTF
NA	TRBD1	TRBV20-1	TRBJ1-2	TGCAGTGCTAGAGATTTCGACAGGGGATCCTATGGCTACACCTTC	CSARDFDRGSYGYTF
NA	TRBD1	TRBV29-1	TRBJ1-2	TGCAGCGTGGGGGACAGACTCTATGGCTACACCTTC	CSVGDRLYGYTF
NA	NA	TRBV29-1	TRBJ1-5	TGCAGCGTTGATGTGGGAGGCAATCAGCCCCAGCATTTT	CSVDVGGNQPQHF